Sequencing of this T cell receptor beta chain was carried out in a study of cytomegalovirus exposure and HLA in healthy donors. This CDR3 comprises 13 residues. Germline CDR1 and CDR2: MNHNS and SASEGT. V trimming: 5 bases; J trimming: 6 bases; junction bases outside the gene matches: 7. The count of this clone is one. The antigen remains unidentified. Findings and caveats of the study: Most TCR sequences were rare, but some public TCRs occurred in many donors. As a later analysis showed, several of the most significant clusters appeared to be linked to common viral pathogens. One later analysis reportedly identified an Asian-associated ancestry cluster that showed fewer N-insertions than the approximately 600-donor mean. The majority of CMV-associated TCR beta chains were reported as apparently HLA-restricted in a later analysis.

The PCR employed 60 Vbeta primers together with 13 Jbeta primers. The assay was immunoSEQ multiplex PCR, and TCRdb's table has in-frame clones only and misses some. The sample holds 150,000 or so clones, about 80% seen once. The sequenced material came from PBMCs. The sequence derives from a woman between 40 and 55 years old in good health and CMV-seronegative. The chain recombines TRBV6-1 with TRBJ2-7, with 7 bases matching TRBD2. CDR3 in amino acids: CASSSAGNGEQYF. The CDR3 bases are TGTGCCAGCAGTTCAGCGGGGAATGGCGAGCAGTACTTC.